Listed here is a single T cell receptor (beta chain). Its antigen is not yet known. There are no base qualities to consult, and no much larger clone falls within one base. Each collaborating institution followed its own protocols to collect whole blood in K2EDTA tubes. For TCRbeta analysis, collaborator samples were shipped as frozen whole blood, as isolated PBMCs, or as DNA extracted from either sample type. TCRbeta CDR3 regions were amplified from genomic DNA by means of the immunoSEQ Assay, a bias-controlled multiplex PCR. The original pipeline was this. The number of nucleated cells in each sample was estimated by amplification of reference gene primers within the assay. Sequence reads were collapsed and filtered to measure the absolute abundance of every unique TCRbeta CDR3 rearrangement. Productive Simpson clonality was computed per sample as the square root of Simpson's diversity index over productive rearrangements. TCRdb took over this immuneACCESS table, retaining in-frame rearrangements with V and J assigned. Such tables are incomplete; in checked studies, under half of the missing clones stem from an unresolved V gene, and the remainder is unexplained. That table is the source of V, J and clone size, and D and trimming were worked out from the DNA. The sample table holds some 31,000 clones, of which about 90% were seen once. The ten top clones hold 2% to 2.5% of the sample.

The data were obtained in a study of blood T cell repertoires in COVID-19 (dated by TCRdb to the early 2020s). At the level of the whole study: Collaborator samples came from the United States, Italy and Spain and covered acute and convalescent phases of COVID-19. The dataset comprised deeply sampled blood TCRbeta repertoires from subjects exposed to, actively infected with, or recovered from COVID-19. Samples came from the ongoing ImmuneRACE study (first 160 participants) plus 1,254 subjects from 6 global collaborators. Nearly every sample came with metadata listing a de-identified subject ID, COVID-19 status, age in years and sex. The repertoires were released in a freely available public database intended as a resource for research on the immune response to SARS-CoV-2. The material from the prospective study consisted of cDNA or gDNA derived from T cells, B-cell-depleted T cells, or PBMCs. Where HLA class I and class II types were available, the types were taken from metadata supplied by the sample provider, not from assay-based typing.

The CDR3 has 14 amino acids, counting the end cysteine and phenylalanine. Kept here is only the CDR3 DNA, which spans 42 bases and is read in frame from base 1. The germline V gene yields MDHEN for CDR1 and SYDVKM for CDR2. Trimming leaves V shorter by 8 bases and J shorter by 6 bases, with the junction holding 12 bases beyond the gene matches. Points the paper makes about the study in general: The amount of clinical and demographic metadata varied by source and participant and was provided uncurated.

Source material: peripheral blood. The sequence was collected from a man aged 45-65 years with active COVID-19. The V and J genes are TRBV28 and TRBJ1-2, and TRBD1 matches 7 of the central bases. The nucleotides are TGTGCCAGCGGACGAAACGACAGGGCAAATGGCTACACCTTC. Its coded protein is CASGRNDRANGYTF.